A single sample gave rise to the 21 T cell receptor beta chains below, sequenced in a study of memory CD4+ T cells and cytomegalovirus serostatus. TCRdb's table, derived via immunoSEQ multiplex PCR, lists solely in-frame clones and lacks some. The sample has 45,000 to 60,000 clones, roughly 74% seen once. Single viable CD3+CD4+CD8-CD45RO+ cells were sorted as the memory CD4+ T cells. The sequencing sample was made of memory CD4+ T cells from blood. The origin of the receptors is an adult in good health and CMV-seropositive.

This clone was detected only once. The chain combines TRBV7-2 with TRBJ2-7; D not resolved. V was clipped by 1 base and J by 4 bases, with 8 bases between them. Germline V gene lookup returns CDR1 SGHTA and CDR2 FQGNSA. This CDR3 is built from 13 residues. CDR3 DNA sequence: TGTGCCAGCAGCTTAGGGCAGGAATACGAGCAGTACTTC. Translation: CASSLGQEYEQYF.

The chain employs TRBV7-2 and TRBJ2-7; D is uncertain. Trimming pared 3 bases from V and 2 bases from J, leaving 8 bases between. Germline CDR1 is SGHTA and CDR2 is FQGNSA. The CDR3 sequence is 13 residues long. The CDR3 reads CASSFYNTYEQYF. The DNA of the CDR3 is TGTGCCAGCAGCTTTTACAATACCTACGAGCAGTACTTC. The entire variable domain, with the rest obtained from reference TRBV7-2 and TRBJ2-7, is as follows: GAGVSQSPSNKVTEKGKDVELRCDPISGHTALYWYRQSLGQGLEFLIYFQGNSAPDKSGLPSDRFSAERTGGSVSTLTIQRTQQEDSAVYLCASSFYNTYEQYFGPGTRLTVT.

This clone was counted a single time. The CDR3 region is CASSFSNIGANEKLFF. The CDR3 DNA reads TGCGCCAGCAGCTTTTCGAACATAGGGGCCAATGAAAAACTGTTTTTT. V gene TRBV5-1 combines with J gene TRBJ1-4; maybe TRBD1 (5 bases). This CDR3 spans 16 amino acids. With 2 bases removed from V and 5 bases from J, the gap between germline ends came to 16 bases. Germline V gene lookup returns CDR1 SGHRS and CDR2 YFSETQ.

CDR3 coding DNA: TGTGCCGGAGGGGCGGGGTTGGGAGAAAACATTCAGTACTTC. Translation: CAGGAGLGENIQYF. The rearrangement links TRBV7-9 to TRBJ2-4; perhaps TRBD2 as D (6 bases). The CDR3 is 14 residues long. From germline, CDR1 is SEHNR and CDR2 FQNEAQ (reference sequence). Trimming cost V 11 bases and J 5 bases, with 19 bases left between them.

Details on this clone: This clone may be a read error of a much larger clone one base away. The chain combines TRBV11-2 with TRBJ2-7; D possibly uses TRBD1 or TRBD2 (5 bases each). The CDR3 covers 14 residues. CDR1 SGHAT and CDR2 FQNNGV come from the germline V gene. In DNA, the CDR3 is TGTGCCAGCAGCTTAGATCTACTTAGGGACGACCGGTGCTTC. It codes for CASSLDLLRDDRCF.

The V gene is TRBV9, the J gene TRBJ2-4; 10 bases fit TRBD2. Trimming took 0 bases from V and 0 from J; bases not matched to a gene: 12. Germline loops: CDR1 SGDLS, CDR2 YYNGEE. The CDR3 loop spans 20 amino acids. This CDR3 reads CASSVATPRTSGVAKNIQYF. In DNA form, the CDR3 reads TGTGCCAGCAGCGTAGCTACGCCCCGGACTAGCGGAGTAGCCAAAAACATTCAGTACTTC.

The chain joins TRBV2 to TRBJ2-3, with TRBD2 identical over 7 bases. Germline V CDR1 and CDR2: SNHLY, FYNNEI. With 2 bases clipped from V and 5 bases from J, the junction kept 7 bases outside the gene matches. The CDR3 runs 15 residues. The CDR3 DNA reads TGTGCCAGCAGTGAATGGGGGGGGAAAGGAGATACGCAGTATTTT. This gives the protein CASSEWGGKGDTQYF.

The V and J genes are TRBV11-2 and TRBJ2-5; 9 bases fit TRBD2. Trimming removed 5 bases from V and 3 bases from J; junction bases left unmatched: 13. Germline V gives CDR1 SGHAT, CDR2 FQNNGV. This CDR3 contains 17 residues. The CDR3 region is CASSRRIFPSGEETQYF. For the CDR3, the DNA is TGTGCCAGCAGCCGCAGAATCTTCCCTAGCGGGGAAGAGACCCAGTACTTC.

This chain connects TRBV7-2 to TRBJ1-5; a weak D match, TRBD1 (5 bases). V lost 2 bases and J lost 4, with 12 bases in between. This CDR3 region has 15 residues. CDR1 and CDR2 from the germline V gene are SGHTA and FQGNSA. This CDR3 reads CASSLQSGINQPQHF. The CDR3 DNA sequence: TGTGCCAGCAGCTTACAGTCAGGGATTAATCAGCCCCAGCATTTT. Complete variable domain (other parts from reference TRBV7-2 and TRBJ1-5): GAGVSQSPSNKVTEKGKDVELRCDPISGHTALYWYRQSLGQGLEFLIYFQGNSAPDKSGLPSDRFSAERTGGSVSTLTIQRTQQEDSAVYLCASSLQSGINQPQHFGDGTRLSIL.

This rearrangement joins TRBV27 to TRBJ1-6, with no clear D. The CDR3 sequence is 18 residues long. The V end lost 6 bases, the J end lost 10 bases, and 28 bases lay between the germline ends. The V gene's germline CDR1 is MNHEY and CDR2 SMNVEV (reference sequence). The CDR3 DNA reads as TGTGCCAGCAGACCGCCATTCAGGAGCCACAAAGGCCGCTCACCCCTCCACTTT. Translating it yields CASRPPFRSHKGRSPLHF.

This chain joins TRBV5-8 and TRBJ1-4, with a weak D call TRBD1 (6 bases). V lost 2 bases, J lost 7 bases, and 9 bases lay in between. Germline V CDR1 and CDR2: SGHTS, YDEGEE. The length of the CDR3 is 13 residues. The CDR3 bases are TGTGCCAGCAGCTTCGGGGGGCCTGAAAAACTGTTTTTT. Translating gives CASSFGGPEKLFF.

This chain connects TRBV5-6 to TRBJ1-2; D unresolved. The V and J ends lost 1 base and 8 bases respectively, with 9 bases between them. Germline CDR1 is SGHDT and CDR2 is YYEEEE. The CDR3 consists of 12 residues. The CDR3 DNA reads TGTGCCAGCAGCTTGCAGGATGCCGGCTACACCTTC. The encoded protein is CASSLQDAGYTF.

The chain carries TRBV6-1 and TRBJ2-3; no clear D gene. V lost 4 bases and J 1 base, leaving 18 bases between the germline ends. The germline CDR1 and CDR2 sequences are MNHNS and SASEGT. The CDR3 runs to 17 residues. This CDR3 is CASSGGFESAGTDTQYF. In nucleotides, the CDR3 is TGTGCCAGCAGTGGGGGATTCGAGTCGGCGGGCACAGATACGCAGTATTTT.

V is TRBV5-1 and J is TRBJ1-2; D perhaps matches TRBD1 (5 bases). Germline-derived CDR1 and CDR2 are SGHRS and YFSETQ. The CDR3 is 14 residues long. Deletions cut 7 bases from V and 0 bases from J, with 13 bases between. The CDR3 is CASRWTPSNYGYTF. As DNA, the CDR3 is TGCGCCAGCCGTTGGACACCTTCTAACTATGGCTACACCTTC.

V and J are TRBV4-3 and TRBJ1-2; no reliable D call. Germline values: CDR1 LGHNA, CDR2 YSLEER. V gave up 0 bases and J gave up 8 bases, with 10 bases separating them. This CDR3 comprises 13 residues. The CDR3: CASSQDRSSGYTF. CDR3 nucleotide sequence: TGCGCCAGCAGCCAAGATCGTAGTTCCGGCTACACCTTC.

The CDR3 nucleotides read TGTGCCAGCAGCTTAGGACAGGGGGAGGGCAATCAGCCCCAGCATTTT. Translated, it gives CASSLGQGEGNQPQHF. V usage is TRBV7-2 and J usage is TRBJ1-5, with 9 positions matching TRBD1. Looked up from germline, CDR1 is SGHTA and CDR2 is FQGNSA. V shed 1 base and J 2 bases; nucleotides not matched to a gene: 3. The CDR3 extends over 16 amino acids.

This chain connects TRBV6-1 to TRBJ1-1, with TRBD1 as a possible D gene (5 bases). V lost 6 bases, J lost 6 bases, and 17 bases lay in between. Germline V CDR1 and CDR2: MNHNS, SASEGT. The CDR3 has 14 amino acids. The CDR3 nucleotides read TGTGCCAGCAGGGGGGACGGCAGACTGGCTGAAGCTTTCTTT. It translates to CASRGDGRLAEAFF.

In this sample, this clone turned up once. The chain joins TRBV11-2 to TRBJ2-7; 8 bases line up with TRBD1. From germline, CDR1 is SGHAT and CDR2 FQNNGV. The trim removed 3 bases at V and 2 bases at J, leaving 3 bases unmatched. The CDR3 consists of 14 residues. The CDR3 bases are TGTGCCAGCAGCTTGGGACAGGAGGCCTACGAGCAGTACTTC. Translating it yields CASSLGQEAYEQYF.

The genes are TRBV18 and TRBJ1-3; perhaps TRBD1 as D (5 bases). CDR1 and CDR2 from the germline V gene are KGHSH and LQKENI. Trimming stripped 6 bases from V and 1 base from J, with 13 bases between. This CDR3 spans 15 amino acids. Written as DNA, the CDR3 is TGTGCCAGCTCCCAAGCTCAGGGATCTGGAAACACCATATATTTT. This encodes CASSQAQGSGNTIYF.

The chain employs TRBV18 and TRBJ2-7; 7 bases are shared with TRBD2. J was trimmed by 2 bases and V by 3 bases; bases with no gene match: 4. Germline loops: CDR1 KGHSH, CDR2 LQKENI. The CDR3 is 14 residues long. The DNA for the CDR3 is TGTGCCAGCTCACCCCCGGGACTAACCTACGAGCAGTACTTC. Its translation: CASSPPGLTYEQYF.

This chain connects TRBV11-2 to TRBJ1-5; the D is unclear. The CDR3 covers 13 residues. Trimming shortened V by 3 bases and J by 6 bases, and 9 bases separated the two germline ends. Germline values: CDR1 SGHAT, CDR2 FQNNGV. DNA for the CDR3: TGTGCCAGCAGCTTTGGGGTGGGTCAGCCCCAGCATTTT. Its protein product is CASSFGVGQPQHF.